One and the same sample provided the 20 T cell receptor beta chains below, sequenced in a study of T cell repertoires in cytomegalovirus infection. Each CDR3 protein is one row after TCRdb ran MiXCR on the reads. The sample holds about 740,000 distinct CDR3 sequences, about a third seen once. The sample taken for sequencing was PBMCs. The receptors shown here come from a human donor in good health (CMV status not recorded). Some clones in this sample may be carry-over from other donors' samples.

This clonotype was counted many times. The V gene is TRBV7-9, the J gene TRBJ2-5; possibly TRBD2 for D (6 bases). The CDR3 has 15 amino acids. V lost 1 base and J 1 base, leaving 10 bases between the germline ends. Germline V lookup: CDR1 SEHNR, CDR2 FQNEAQ (reference sequence). In DNA, the CDR3 is TGTGCCAGCAGCTTAGGTAGCGGAGCCCAAGAGACCCAGTACTTC. Translating it yields CASSLGSGAQETQYF.

This sequence joins TRBV7-8 and TRBJ2-1; TRBD2 matches at 7 bases. The V and J ends lost 1 base and 3 bases, in that order; junction bases with no gene match: 6. CDR1 and CDR2 (germline): SGHVS, FQNEAQ. The CDR3 extends over 16 amino acids. The CDR3 nucleotides read TGTGCCAGCAGCTTAGTCGCGGGAGCGGGCTACAATGAGCAGTTCTTC. Its translation is CASSLVAGAGYNEQFF.

The chain recombines TRBV7-8 with TRBJ1-1; no clear D. This CDR3 comprises 16 residues. Between the trimmed V and J ends, which lost 5 bases and 6 bases, there was a span of 22 bases. Per the germline V gene, CDR1 is SGHVS and CDR2 is FQNEAQ. The CDR3 sequence is CASSLRRVAPWAEAFF. The CDR3 DNA reads TGTGCCAGCAGCCTCCGTCGAGTCGCCCCATGGGCTGAAGCTTTCTTT.

Details on this clonotype: Its ends do not fully match the called genes, so a read error is possible. The chain recombines TRBV5-1 with TRBJ1-2; no reliable D call. There are 13 residues in the CDR3. Germline V gene data show CDR1 as SGHRS and CDR2 as YFSETQ. The DNA of the CDR3 is TGCGCCAGCAGCTTGCTCGGTAACGATGGCTACACCTTC. Its protein product is CASSLLGNDGYTF. Full variable domain (remainder filled in from reference TRBV5-1 and TRBJ1-2): KAGVTQTPRYLIKTRGQQVTLSCSPISGHRSVSWYQQTPGQGLQFLFEYFSETQRNKGNFPGRFSGRQFSNSRSEMNVSTLELGDSALYLCASSLLGNDGYTFGSGTRLTVV.

The chain couples TRBV7-8 to TRBJ1-1; 8 bases are shared with TRBD1. Germline lookup yields CDR1 SGHVS and CDR2 FQNEAQ. The CDR3 sequence is 15 residues long. The V gene end was trimmed by 4 bases and the J gene end by 4 bases; junction bases not matched to a gene: 8. CDR3 in amino acids: CASSSGQGSVTEAFF. Here the CDR3 DNA reads TGTGCCAGCAGCTCCGGACAGGGATCGGTCACTGAAGCTTTCTTT.

The chain is built from TRBV20-1 and TRBJ1-1; 7 positions agree with TRBD1. The CDR3 sequence is 17 residues long. Per germline, CDR1 DFQATT and CDR2 SNEGSKA (reference sequence). J gave up 10 bases and V 0 bases, and 20 bases lay outside the gene matches. For the CDR3, the DNA is TGCAGTGCTAGAGATGGGAGGAGGGGGCGCGGGCGTGAGGGAGCTTTCTTT. Translation gives CSARDGRRGRGREGAFF.

The chain joins TRBV20-1 to TRBJ2-1; D may be TRBD2 (5 bases). CDR1 DFQATT and CDR2 SNEGSKA come from the germline V gene (reference sequence). Trimming stripped 0 bases from V and 1 base from J, with 13 bases between. The CDR3 sequence is 16 residues long. CDR3 DNA sequence: TGCAGTGCTAGAGATGGGGAGAGGGTATCCTACAATGAGCAGTTCTTC. This gives the protein CSARDGERVSYNEQFF.

In this sample, this clonotype turned up once. The genes are TRBV5-6 and TRBJ1-2; D gene uncertain. The germline CDR1 and CDR2 sequences are SGHDT and YYEEEE. V was cut by 4 bases and J by 1 base, with 11 bases left in between. The CDR3 spans 14 residues. The CDR3 DNA is TGTGCCAGCAGCATTCTAGTGGTTAACTATGGCTACACCTTC. Translation gives CASSILVVNYGYTF.

This chain connects TRBV24-1 to TRBJ2-3; D uncertain. Trimming shortened V by 3 bases and J by 4 bases, and 19 bases separated the two germline ends. The CDR3 sequence is 17 residues long. The V gene's germline CDR1 is KGHDR and CDR2 SFDVKD. The CDR3 spells CATSDALSVAGPDTQYF. The CDR3 DNA reads TGTGCCACCAGTGATGCCCTCTCGGTGGCAGGCCCAGATACGCAGTATTTT.

The chain joins TRBV6-5 to TRBJ1-1; D is perhaps TRBD1 (5 bases). The CDR3 spans 19 residues. Trimming took 4 bases from V and 1 from J, leaving 25 bases between them. Germline V gene sequence: CDR1 MNHEY, CDR2 SVGAGI. CDR3 coding DNA: TGTGCCAGCAGTTTCCACCCCGCTTCCGGGACGACTCCGAACACTGAAGCTTTCTTT. Protein: CASSFHPASGTTPNTEAFF.

The chain links TRBV4-1 to TRBJ1-1; 9 bases are shared with TRBD1. The CDR3 is made up of 15 amino acids. Germline V gene lookup returns CDR1 MGHRA and CDR2 YSYEKL. V dropped 3 bases and J dropped 4; count of bases not matched to a gene: 6. The CDR3 here is CASSQEQGAVTEAFF. Written as DNA, the CDR3 is TGCGCCAGCAGCCAGGAACAGGGGGCGGTCACTGAAGCTTTCTTT.

The chain employs TRBV27 and TRBJ1-2; no clear D. Germline assignment: CDR1 MNHEY and CDR2 SMNVEV (reference sequence). V lost 6 bases, J lost 6 bases, and 20 bases lay in between. This CDR3 is built from 15 residues. This chain's CDR3 is CASSRSDGGFHGYTF. The CDR3 DNA reads TGTGCCAGCAGCCGTTCCGACGGTGGATTCCATGGCTACACCTTC.

This chain connects TRBV20-1 to TRBJ2-7; TRBD2 matches at 8 bases. The CDR3 runs to 15 residues. Germline values: CDR1 DFQATT, CDR2 SNEGSKA (reference sequence). J gave up 2 bases and V 0 bases, and 6 bases lay outside the gene matches. Here the CDR3 reads CSAREAGGVTYEQYF. For the CDR3, the DNA is TGCAGTGCTAGAGAGGCCGGGGGGGTTACCTACGAGCAGTACTTC.

The sample holds a few counts of this clonotype. This chain joins TRBV7-2 and TRBJ1-3; D remains ambiguous. The CDR3 runs 17 residues. Germline values: CDR1 SGHTA, CDR2 FQGNSA. V was pared by 1 base and J by 2 bases, with 15 bases between. The CDR3, as DNA: TGTGCCAGCAGCTTAGTCCGCGGACGCAGCACTGGAAACACCATATATTTT. This encodes CASSLVRGRSTGNTIYF.

About this clonotype: Its ends do not fully match the called genes, so a read error is possible. The V gene is TRBV9, the J gene TRBJ1-4; perhaps TRBD1 as D (5 bases). CDR3 length equals 17 residues. CDR1 SGDLS and CDR2 YYNGEE come from the germline V gene. This CDR3 reads CASSVTGLGRANETLFF. CDR3 coding DNA: TGTGCCAGCAGCGTAACGGGCCTGGGGCGAGCTAATGAAACACTGTTTTTT.

This chain connects TRBV24-1 to TRBJ1-2, with TRBD1 identical over 9 bases. CDR3 length: 14 amino acids. Per germline, CDR1 KGHDR and CDR2 SFDVKD. V was pared by 4 bases and J by 4 bases, with 3 bases of the junction left unmatched. The CDR3 DNA sequence: TGTGCCACCAGTGACCCGGGACAGGGCTATGGCTACACCTTC. This gives the protein CATSDPGQGYGYTF.

This clonotype turned up a few times. The chain couples TRBV2 to TRBJ1-1; possible D gene TRBD1, 6 bases. Germline CDR1 reads SNHLY; CDR2 reads FYNNEI. The CDR3 runs to 15 residues. Trimming cost V 8 bases and J 3 bases, with 19 bases left between them. CDR3 residues: CASGGDRDIHTEAFF. Written as DNA, the CDR3 is TGTGCCAGCGGAGGCGACCGGGACATCCACACTGAAGCTTTCTTT. Full variable domain (remainder filled in from reference TRBV2 and TRBJ1-1): EPEVTQTPSHQVTQMGQEVILRCVPISNHLYFYWYRQILGQKVEFLVSFYNNEISEKSEIFDDQFSVERPDGSNFTLKIRSTKLEDSAMYFCASGGDRDIHTEAFFGQGTRLTVV.

This chain links TRBV25-1 with TRBJ2-7; 7 nucleotides agree with TRBD2. Germline V gene sequence: CDR1 MGHDK, CDR2 SYGVNS. The CDR3 consists of 16 residues. V shed 1 base and J 0 bases; nucleotides not matched to a gene: 6. The CDR3 DNA sequence: TGTGCCAGCAGTGAATCGGGGGGATTTGGCTCCTACGAGCAGTACTTC. Amino acids: CASSESGGFGSYEQYF.

The chain combines TRBV7-8 with TRBJ1-2; 8 bases map to TRBD1. This CDR3 has 13 residues. Germline values: CDR1 SGHVS, CDR2 FQNEAQ. After removal of 5 bases from V and 8 bases from J, the junction contained 7 bases not matched to a gene. Here the CDR3 reads CASSATGGDGYTF. CDR3 bases: TGTGCCAGCAGCGCCACAGGGGGTGACGGCTACACCTTC.

This clonotype was seen more than once but under ten times. The chain carries TRBV2 and TRBJ2-1, with D possibly being TRBD2 (5 bases). CDR3 size: 15 residues. Germline V gene data show CDR1 as SNHLY and CDR2 as FYNNEI. V lost 6 bases, J lost 4 bases, and 16 bases lay in between. CDR3 nucleotides: TGTGCCAGCAGACTAGACGCGGGCTTTTACAATGAGCAGTTCTTC. This translates into CASRLDAGFYNEQFF.